These 10 T cell receptor beta chains came from one sample sequenced in a study of blood T cell repertoires in COVID-19. Method: immunoSEQ multiplex PCR; TCRdb's copy keeps in-frame clones and lacks some. The sample comprises more than 150,000 clones, about nine tenths of which are singletons, and about 2.5% rests with the top ten. The sample comprised peripheral blood. These receptors originate from a woman in her 70s with acute or convalescent COVID-19.

The genes are TRBV20-1 and TRBJ2-1, with a possible D match to TRBD1 (5 bases). Trimming took off 3 bases at V and 7 bases at J, with 10 bases between the two ends. Germline values: CDR1 DFQATT, CDR2 SNEGSKA (reference sequence). CDR3 length: 12 amino acids. CDR3 protein: CSASSGANEQFF. The CDR3 nucleotides are TGCAGTGCTAGTTCTGGGGCTAATGAGCAGTTCTTC.

The chain combines TRBV5-4 with TRBJ2-5; tentatively, D is TRBD1 (5 bases). The CDR3 runs to 17 residues. V was cut by 6 bases and J by 1 base, with 22 bases left in between. Germline V CDR1 and CDR2: SGHNT, YYREEE (reference sequence). The CDR3 spells CASKIGIGAGIQETQYF. In nucleotides, the CDR3 is TGTGCCAGCAAAATAGGGATAGGGGCAGGGATCCAAGAGACCCAGTACTTC.

The V gene is TRBV28, the J gene TRBJ1-3; TRBD1 matches 8 bases. V lost 6 bases and J lost 4; bases outside the gene matches: 8. This CDR3 spans 15 amino acids. CDR1 and CDR2 from the germline V gene are MDHEN and SYDVKM. CDR3 in DNA: TGTGCCAGCAGCGACAGGGGCGAAAGAGGAAACACCATATATTTT. This gives the protein CASSDRGERGNTIYF.

This chain uses TRBV27 with TRBJ2-1, with 8 bases that match TRBD1. Trimming took 4 bases from V and 2 from J; bases not matched to a gene: 7. CDR1 is MNHEY, CDR2 SMNVEV, per germline (reference sequence). The CDR3 has 16 amino acids. CDR3 sequence: CASSSMRQGTYNEQFF. As DNA, the CDR3 is TGTGCCAGCAGTTCCATGAGACAGGGGACCTACAATGAGCAGTTCTTC.

The chain employs TRBV28 and TRBJ1-4, with TRBD1 matching over 7 bases. Germline lookup yields CDR1 MDHEN and CDR2 SYDVKM. There are 15 residues in the CDR3. J lost 0 bases, V lost 9 bases, and 7 bases had no gene match. The DNA for the CDR3 is TGTGCCAGTTTGGACAGGAAGACAACTAATGAAAAACTGTTTTTT. Residues: CASLDRKTTNEKLFF. Complete variable domain (other parts from reference TRBV28 and TRBJ1-4): DVKVTQSSRYLVKRTGEKVFLECVQDMDHENMFWYRQDPGLGLRLIYFSYDVKMKEKGDIPEGYSVSREKKERFSLILESASTNQTSMYLCASLDRKTTNEKLFFGSGTQLSVL.

This chain joins TRBV2 and TRBJ2-3; 7 positions agree with TRBD1. CDR1 and CDR2 (germline): SNHLY, FYNNEI. CDR3 length equals 12 residues. The V segment lost 8 bases and the J segment 5 bases; nucleotides outside the gene matches: 4. This CDR3 is CASDQGEDTQYF. The CDR3 bases are TGTGCCAGCGACCAGGGGGAAGATACGCAGTATTTT.

The chain uses TRBV7-2 and TRBJ2-1; D is possibly TRBD2 (6 bases). Germline V gene data show CDR1 as SGHTA and CDR2 as FQGNSA. The CDR3 length is 15 residues. Trimming left V 2 bases short and J 3 bases short, with 11 bases between. This CDR3 is CASSLRRGDYNEQFF. Here the CDR3 DNA reads TGTGCCAGCAGCTTAAGGCGGGGAGACTACAATGAGCAGTTCTTC.

This clone was observed once. The CDR3 DNA reads TGTGCCAGCAGCCGACAACAGGGGAACACTGAAGCTTTCTTT. This codes for CASSRQQGNTEAFF. This chain connects TRBV6-2 or TRBV6-3 to TRBJ1-1; D perhaps matches TRBD1 (6 bases). This CDR3 region has 14 residues. CDR1 MNHEY and CDR2 SVGEGT come from the germline V gene. Trimming left V 6 bases short and J 1 base short, with 12 bases between.

The chain joins TRBV4-1 to TRBJ1-6; a weak D match, TRBD1 (5 bases). This CDR3 has 16 residues. The germline V and J ends were trimmed by 5 bases and 11 bases, with 22 bases remaining between them. The germline V gene has CDR1 MGHRA and CDR2 YSYEKL. The CDR3 DNA reads as TGCGCCAGCAGCGACATCCCTGTGGTGGGGGGACCACCCCTCCACTTT. Translation gives CASSDIPVVGGPPLHF.

The rearrangement joins TRBV5-5 to TRBJ2-6; 8 bases map to TRBD1. CDR3 length: 18 amino acids. V lost 0 bases and J lost 2; bases outside the gene matches: 7. CDR1 is SGHKS and CDR2 is YYEKEE in the germline V gene (reference sequence). CDR3 sequence reads: CASSLGGQGLAGANVLTF. CDR3 nucleotides: TGTGCCAGCAGCTTGGGTGGACAGGGACTGGCTGGGGCCAACGTCCTGACTTTC.